These 23 T cell receptor beta chains originate from one sample sequenced in a study of blood T cell repertoires in COVID-19. The data were produced by immunoSEQ multiplex PCR, yet TCRdb's version contains in-frame clones alone and is incomplete. The repertoire holds 450,000 or so clones, with 89% as singletons. The sample comprised peripheral blood. These receptors all come from a man aged 18 to 29 with COVID-19, enrolled during active disease.

The table lists this clone with many counts. The chain couples TRBV25-1 to TRBJ2-3; TRBD1 aligns across 9 bases. This CDR3 region has 17 residues. V shed 2 bases and J 1 base; nucleotides not matched to a gene: 7. The germline gives CDR1 MGHDK, CDR2 SYGVNS. The chain's CDR3 is CASSEDTRDRGTDTQYF. The CDR3 region has the DNA TGTGCCAGCAGTGAAGATACCCGGGACAGGGGCACAGATACGCAGTATTTT.

The chain carries TRBV7-2 and TRBJ1-2, with 12 bases identical to TRBD1. CDR1 and CDR2 (germline): SGHTA, FQGNSA. Germline trimming cut 2 bases from V and 7 bases from J; bases unmatched to any gene: 5. The CDR3 is made up of 15 amino acids. The CDR3 sequence: CASSLTGQGARGYTF. CDR3 nucleotide sequence: TGTGCCAGCAGCTTAACGGGACAGGGGGCGCGTGGCTACACCTTC.

The chain links TRBV18 to TRBJ1-3; tentatively, D is TRBD1 (5 bases). Trimming took 3 bases from V and 3 from J, leaving 15 bases between them. Germline CDR1 and CDR2: KGHSH and LQKENI. The CDR3 extends over 16 amino acids. CDR3 sequence reads: CASSPGGPALGNTIYF. CDR3 DNA sequence: TGTGCCAGCTCACCGGGGGGACCGGCTCTTGGAAACACCATATATTTT.

The rearrangement links TRBV5-1 to TRBJ2-5; D perhaps matches TRBD2 (5 bases). Germline loops: CDR1 SGHRS, CDR2 YFSETQ. Between the trimmed V and J ends, which lost 6 bases and 4 bases, there was a span of 19 bases. There are 15 residues in the CDR3. CDR3 bases: TGCGCCAGCAACGGGAAGGTAGGGCCGGGAGAGACCCAGTACTTC. Its protein product is CASNGKVGPGETQYF.

The V and J genes are TRBV16 and TRBJ1-5, with a possible D match to TRBD1 (5 bases). V was shortened by 0 bases and J by 0 bases, with 9 bases between the two germline ends. The CDR3 is 16 amino acids. Looked up from germline, CDR1 is KGHSY and CDR2 is FQNENV. Here the CDR3 reads CASSQSGGTSNQPQHF. Written as DNA, the CDR3 is TGTGCCAGCAGCCAATCTGGAGGGACTAGCAATCAGCCCCAGCATTTT.

The gene calls are TRBV7-9 and TRBJ2-5, with TRBD1 matching 7 bases. CDR3 length: 13 amino acids. CDR1 is SEHNR, CDR2 FQNEAQ, per germline (reference sequence). Trimming took 3 bases from V and 5 from J; bases not matched to a gene: 3. The CDR3 DNA is TGTGCCAGCAGCTTCGACAGGGCGGAGACCCAGTACTTC. It is translated as CASSFDRAETQYF.

This clone was observed a single time. J is TRBJ2-2 and V is TRBV11-2; D gene ambiguous. This CDR3 has 13 residues. Per germline, CDR1 SGHAT and CDR2 FQNNGV. V lost 0 bases and J lost 4, with 3 bases in between. The CDR3 DNA reads as TGTGCCAGCAGCTTAGAGCGCACCGGGGAGCTGTTTTTT. It is translated as CASSLERTGELFF.

This clone has more than one count but fewer than ten. The CDR3: CASSRQSGTFYTGELFF. As DNA, the CDR3 is TGTGCCAGTAGTAGACAATCCGGGACTTTTTACACCGGGGAGCTGTTTTTT. The chain has TRBV19 and TRBJ2-2; perhaps TRBD2 as D (6 bases). Germline V lookup: CDR1 LNHDA, CDR2 SQIVND (reference sequence). This CDR3 is 17 amino acids long. Trimming pared 4 bases from V and 3 bases from J, leaving 18 bases between.

This rearrangement joins TRBV2 to TRBJ2-6; a possible D gene is TRBD2 (6 bases). In germline, CDR1 is SNHLY, CDR2 FYNNEI. V lost 4 bases, J lost 0 bases, and 10 bases lay in between. The CDR3 loop spans 16 amino acids. CDR3 bases: TGTGCCAGCAGTGGGGGGGTAGGCTCTGGGGCCAACGTCCTGACTTTC. Its protein product is CASSGGVGSGANVLTF. Based on the CDR3 plus reference TRBV2 and TRBJ2-6, the full variable domain is EPEVTQTPSHQVTQMGQEVILRCVPISNHLYFYWYRQILGQKVEFLVSFYNNEISEKSEIFDDQFSVERPDGSNFTLKIRSTKLEDSAMYFCASSGGVGSGANVLTFGAGSRLTVL.

The chain couples TRBV12-5 to TRBJ2-7; 8 bases fit TRBD1. The germline V gene encodes CDR1 LGHNT and CDR2 FRNRAP. The CDR3 sequence is 15 residues long. V lost 0 bases, J lost 4 bases, and 5 bases stayed unmatched. CDR3 nucleotides: TGTGCTAGTGGTTTGGTTTCGCAGGGGGCTTACGAGCAGTACTTC. Residues: CASGLVSQGAYEQYF.

The V call is TRBV5-1, the J call TRBJ2-3; 7 positions match TRBD2. CDR3 length: 15 residues. Unmatched junction bases numbered 5, after V lost 4 bases and J lost 0 bases. Germline CDR1 reads SGHRS; CDR2 reads YFSETQ. CDR3 coding DNA: TGCGCCAGCAGCCGCTCTAGCGGAAGCACAGATACGCAGTATTTT. This translates into CASSRSSGSTDTQYF.

The rearrangement joins TRBV7-9 to TRBJ2-1; 7 bases agree with TRBD2. The CDR3 runs to 15 residues. Germline values: CDR1 SEHNR, CDR2 FQNEAQ (reference sequence). V lost 5 bases to trimming and J lost 3 bases; unmatched junction nucleotides: 7. The CDR3 sequence: CASSPKRELYNEQFF. Here the CDR3 DNA reads TGTGCCAGCAGCCCTAAGCGGGAACTCTACAATGAGCAGTTCTTC.

This chain uses TRBV9 with TRBJ2-7; 11 bases are a match to TRBD2. There are 15 residues in the CDR3. Germline CDR1 SGDLS, CDR2 YYNGEE. V lost 0 bases and J lost 7; bases outside the gene matches: 6. CDR3 residues: CASSVDLAGGGEQYF. CDR3 sequence (DNA): TGTGCCAGCAGCGTAGATCTAGCGGGAGGAGGTGAGCAGTACTTC.

The chain joins TRBV5-1 to TRBJ1-1; no definite D call. The CDR3 extends over 14 amino acids. The V gene lost 2 bases and the J gene lost 4 bases, with 12 bases spanning the gap. Germline CDR1 and CDR2: SGHRS and YFSETQ. CDR3 region: CASSLGDSGTEAFF. The CDR3 DNA sequence: TGCGCCAGCAGCTTAGGCGATTCGGGCACTGAAGCTTTCTTT.

The chain uses TRBV19 and TRBJ1-5; 9 bases map to TRBD1. Unmatched junction bases numbered 5, after V lost 5 bases and J lost 6 bases. Germline CDR1 is LNHDA and CDR2 is SQIVND (reference sequence). The CDR3 extends over 14 amino acids. CDR3 DNA sequence: TGTGCCAGTAGTCCCCGACAGGGGGGTCAGCCCCAGCATTTT. Its protein product is CASSPRQGGQPQHF.

The chain combines TRBV4-2 with TRBJ2-3, with a possible D match to TRBD1 (6 bases). V lost 1 base to trimming and J lost 2 bases, with 13 bases between them. Germline values: CDR1 LGHNA, CDR2 YNFKEQ. There are 16 residues in the CDR3. As DNA, the CDR3 is TGTGCCAGCAGCCAAGTAGGGCAGGGGAACACAGATACGCAGTATTTT. It codes for CASSQVGQGNTDTQYF.

The rearrangement joins TRBV11-2 to TRBJ1-4; D is possibly TRBD1 (5 bases). The CDR3 runs 15 residues. Germline CDR1 SGHAT, CDR2 FQNNGV. The V gene lost 1 base and the J gene lost 7 bases, with 13 bases spanning the gap. CDR3 bases: TGTGCCAGCAGCTTAGGGGATCGGGGGGTTGAAAAACTGTTTTTT. The encoded protein is CASSLGDRGVEKLFF.

The gene calls are TRBV29-1 and TRBJ2-7, with TRBD2 matching over 14 bases. The V segment lost 6 bases and the J segment 1 base; nucleotides outside the gene matches: 11. CDR1 and CDR2 (germline): SQVTM, ANQGSEA. The CDR3 totals 17 residues. Here the CDR3 reads CSVAGTSGRLTSYEQYF. Written as DNA, the CDR3 is TGCAGCGTCGCCGGGACTAGCGGGAGATTGACGTCCTACGAGCAGTACTTC.

For the CDR3, the DNA is TGTGCCAGCAGCCGACGGGGGGGCACCGGGGAGCTGTTTTTT. This gives the protein CASSRRGGTGELFF. The chain couples TRBV7-9 to TRBJ2-2; 8 bases agree with TRBD2. The CDR3 totals 14 residues. Per the germline V gene, CDR1 is SEHNR and CDR2 is FQNEAQ (reference sequence). J lost 4 bases, V lost 5 bases, and 3 bases had no gene match.

This chain connects TRBV9 to TRBJ1-5, with D uncertain. Germline lookup yields CDR1 SGDLS and CDR2 YYNGEE. The CDR3 length is 14 residues. Trimming pared 0 bases from V and 0 bases from J, leaving 4 bases between. The CDR3 nucleotides are TGTGCCAGCAGCGTAGGCGTTAGCAATCAGCCCCAGCATTTT. Protein product: CASSVGVSNQPQHF. The whole variable domain, remainder taken from reference TRBV9 and TRBJ1-5, is DSGVTQTPKHLITATGQRVTLRCSPRSGDLSVYWYQQSLDQGLQFLIQYYNGEERAKGNILERFSAQQFPDLHSELNLSSLELGDSALYFCASSVGVSNQPQHFGDGTRLSIL.

J is TRBJ1-5 and V is TRBV5-1, with a possible D match to TRBD1 (5 bases). The CDR3 length is 13 residues. V lost 1 base and J lost 4, with 6 bases in between. Germline V CDR1 and CDR2: SGHRS, YFSETQ. CDR3 nucleotide sequence: TGCGCCAGCAGCTTGACAGGAAATCAGCCCCAGCATTTT. Translated: CASSLTGNQPQHF.

V and J are TRBV4-1 and TRBJ1-2, with TRBD1 identical over 7 bases. The CDR3 length is 19 residues. CDR1 is MGHRA, CDR2 YSYEKL, per germline. J lost 0 bases, V lost 1 base, and 14 bases had no gene match. Here the CDR3 DNA reads TGCGCCAGCAGCCAAGGGAGCCCGGGACAGACTGGAGCTAACTATGGCTACACCTTC. It yields the protein CASSQGSPGQTGANYGYTF.

This clone was found a few times. This chain joins TRBV11-2 and TRBJ1-5; TRBD1 matches at 8 bases. The V segment lost 1 base and the J segment 4 bases; nucleotides outside the gene matches: 3. From germline, CDR1 is SGHAT and CDR2 FQNNGV. The CDR3 totals 15 residues. CDR3 sequence: CASSLVTGVNQPQHF. The CDR3 region has the DNA TGTGCCAGCAGCTTAGTGACAGGGGTGAATCAGCCCCAGCATTTT. The full variable domain, in which reference TRBV11-2 and TRBJ1-5 provide the parts outside the CDR3, is EAGVAQSPRYKIIEKRQSVAFWCNPISGHATLYWYQQILGQGPKLLIQFQNNGVVDDSQLPKDRFSAERLKGVDSTLKIQPAKLEDSAVYLCASSLVTGVNQPQHFGDGTRLSIL.